What follows are 27 T cell receptor beta chains derived from one specimen sequenced in a study of cytomegalovirus exposure and HLA in healthy donors. Vbeta (60) and Jbeta (13) primers were used in the PCR. Here immunoSEQ multiplex PCR was the method, and the copy in TCRdb shows in-frame clones only, minus some. The sample shows about 180,000 clones, more than 80% of them seen only once. Sequencing used PBMCs. The receptor set was obtained from a woman between 18 and 30 years old in good health and CMV-seropositive.

The count of this clone is one. CDR3 sequence reads: CASSVGSNTDTQYF. CDR3 nucleotides: TGTGCCAGCAGCGTAGGGTCTAACACAGATACGCAGTATTTT. The rearrangement uses TRBV9 and TRBJ2-3, with D uncertain. Trimming shortened V by 0 bases and J by 2 bases, and 7 bases separated the two germline ends. Looked up from germline, CDR1 is SGDLS and CDR2 is YYNGEE. The CDR3 has 14 amino acids.

In DNA form, the CDR3 reads TGTGCCAGCACCCACCCGGGACAGGGGGATGGCTACACCTTC. This gives the protein CASTHPGQGDGYTF. The rearrangement links TRBV5-5 to TRBJ1-2; 11 bases are shared with TRBD1. With 6 bases clipped from V and 6 bases from J, the junction kept 7 bases outside the gene matches. Germline V CDR1 and CDR2: SGHKS, YYEKEE (reference sequence). CDR3 length equals 14 residues.

V gene TRBV5-5 combines with J gene TRBJ1-3; no firm D call. Germline-derived CDR1 and CDR2 are SGHKS and YYEKEE (reference sequence). V was trimmed by 1 base and J by 0 bases, leaving 11 bases between them. This CDR3 contains 16 residues. CDR3 DNA sequence: TGTGCCAGCAGCTTGAGGGAGGGCAGCTCTGGAAACACCATATATTTT. This sequence encodes CASSLREGSSGNTIYF.

This rearrangement joins TRBV5-1 to TRBJ2-2, with D maybe TRBD2 (6 bases). V lost 0 bases, J lost 4 bases, and 13 bases lay in between. CDR1 is SGHRS, CDR2 YFSETQ, per germline. The CDR3 length is 16 residues. The CDR3 region is CASSLAVQGGTGELFF. The CDR3 bases are TGCGCCAGCAGCTTGGCCGTCCAGGGAGGCACCGGGGAGCTGTTTTTT. Full variable domain (missing parts from reference TRBV5-1 and TRBJ2-2): KAGVTQTPRYLIKTRGQQVTLSCSPISGHRSVSWYQQTPGQGLQFLFEYFSETQRNKGNFPGRFSGRQFSNSRSEMNVSTLELGDSALYLCASSLAVQGGTGELFFGEGSRLTVL.

V usage is TRBV6-1 and J usage is TRBJ1-3; no firm D call. The CDR3 spans 15 residues. V was cut by 6 bases and J by 0 bases, with 12 bases left in between. Germline values: CDR1 MNHNS, CDR2 SASEGT. The DNA of the CDR3 is TGTGCCAGCAGCCTTAGACACTTCTCTGGAAACACCATATATTTT. Amino acid sequence: CASSLRHFSGNTIYF.

This chain joins TRBV25-1 and TRBJ2-6; D is unclear. The germline V and J ends were trimmed by 1 base and 0 bases, with 7 bases remaining between them. This CDR3 comprises 16 residues. Germline CDR1 is MGHDK and CDR2 is SYGVNS. The CDR3, as DNA: TGTGCCAGCAGTGAATCGAGAGCCTCTGGGGCCAACGTCCTGACTTTC. Residues: CASSESRASGANVLTF.

The rearrangement joins TRBV7-2 to TRBJ2-5; 7 nucleotides align to TRBD1. The J call may be wrong; the DNA end is better matched by TRBJ2-7. The CDR3 totals 16 residues. Germline V gives CDR1 SGHTA, CDR2 FQGNSA. The CDR3 DNA is TGTGCCAGCAGCCGAAACAGGGGTTTCGGCTCCTACGAGCAGTACTTC. Residues: CASSRNRGFGSYEQYF.

V and J are TRBV4-1 and TRBJ2-3; 8 bases are shared with TRBD1. CDR1 is MGHRA and CDR2 is YSYEKL in the germline V gene. CDR3 length: 15 amino acids. The ends lost 3 bases at V and 2 bases at J; junction bases unmatched: 4. The CDR3, as DNA: TGCGCCAGCAGCCACAGGGGGCTATTCACAGATACGCAGTATTTT. It translates to CASSHRGLFTDTQYF.

The CDR3 DNA reads TGTGCCAGCAGTGCTAGGGGGCGGAGGACTAATGAAAAACTGTTTTTT. Protein: CASSARGRRTNEKLFF. This rearrangement joins TRBV25-1 to TRBJ1-4, with 7 bases aligning to TRBD1. With V trimmed by 4 bases and J by 2 bases, 7 bases remained unmatched. From germline, CDR1 is MGHDK and CDR2 SYGVNS. There are 16 residues in the CDR3.

This clone has only a few counts. This rearrangement joins TRBV27 to TRBJ2-5; 11 bases match TRBD2. V trimming: 0 bases; J trimming: 5 bases; junction bases outside the gene matches: 2. CDR1 is MNHEY and CDR2 is SMNVEV in the germline V gene (reference sequence). CDR3 length equals 15 residues. The CDR3 nucleotides are TGTGCCAGCAGTTTATCACTAGCGGGGGCGGAGACCCAGTACTTC. As protein: CASSLSLAGAETQYF.

The genes are TRBV7-8 and TRBJ1-2, with TRBD1 matching 10 bases. The germline CDR1 and CDR2 sequences are SGHVS and FQNEAQ. This CDR3 comprises 18 residues. Trimming cost V 3 bases and J 4 bases; bases outside gene matches: 14. The CDR3 bases are TGTGCCAGCAGCTTCCTGTCGACAGGGGGCGAGTCAGTCTATGGCTACACCTTC. It yields the protein CASSFLSTGGESVYGYTF. The full variable domain, in which reference TRBV7-8 and TRBJ1-2 provide the parts outside the CDR3, is GAGVSQSPRYKVAKRGQDVALRCDPISGHVSLFWYQQALGQGPEFLTYFQNEAQLDKSGLPSDRFFAERPEGSVSTLKIQRTQQEDSAVYLCASSFLSTGGESVYGYTFGSGTRLTVV.

CDR3 in amino acids: CASSISGGSNQPQHF. In DNA form, the CDR3 reads TGTGCCAGTAGTATTTCAGGGGGGAGCAATCAGCCCCAGCATTTT. The gene calls are TRBV19 and TRBJ1-5; TRBD1 agrees at 7 bases. Unmatched junction bases numbered 3, after V lost 3 bases and J lost 1 base. The V gene's germline CDR1 is LNHDA and CDR2 SQIVND (reference sequence). The CDR3 runs to 15 residues.

V and J are TRBV2 and TRBJ2-5; TRBD2 agrees at 10 bases. This CDR3 has 15 residues. The junction had 6 bases not matched to a gene; V was cut back by 6 bases and J by 2 bases. Germline assignment: CDR1 SNHLY and CDR2 FYNNEI. The CDR3 DNA reads as TGTGCCAGCAGCGAGACTAGCGGGTCACAAGAGACCCAGTACTTC. It encodes CASSETSGSQETQYF.

The chain has TRBV6-1 and TRBJ1-1, with D tentatively TRBD1 (5 bases). Between the trimmed V and J ends, which lost 0 bases and 0 bases, there was a span of 8 bases. Germline-derived CDR1 and CDR2 are MNHNS and SASEGT. This CDR3 is 15 amino acids long. CDR3 nucleotides: TGTGCCAGCAGTGAAGCTCGACAGATGAACACTGAAGCTTTCTTT. Protein: CASSEARQMNTEAFF.

The chain recombines TRBV29-1 with TRBJ2-5, with D possibly TRBD1 on 6 matching bases. The J call is uncertain, as TRBJ2-7 better fits the DNA end. Germline CDR1 reads SQVTM; CDR2 reads ANQGSEA. The CDR3 is made up of 15 amino acids. The CDR3 DNA reads as TGCAGCGTTGAAGGGGGGCGTCAGGAGTACGGCGAGCAGTACTTC. This gives the protein CSVEGGRQEYGEQYF.

Turning to this clone: A junction end diverges from the germline sequence, so it may reflect a read error. This chain links TRBV7-7 with TRBJ2-1, with D tentatively TRBD2 (6 bases). Germline V gene sequence: CDR1 SSHAT, CDR2 FNYEAQ (reference sequence). This CDR3 contains 15 residues. CDR3 region: CASSLGGPIYNEQFF. CDR3 bases: TGTGCTAGCAGCTTAGGAGGGCCGATCTACAATGAGCAGTTCTTC.

This clone was found a few times. The chain recombines TRBV6-5 with TRBJ1-5, with TRBD1 matching 7 bases. J gave up 5 bases and V 5 bases, and 3 bases lay outside the gene matches. CDR1 is MNHEY, CDR2 SVGAGI, per germline. The CDR3 is 13 residues long. CDR3 DNA: TGTGCCAGCAGTAGGACAGGATATCAGCCCCAGCATTTT. Protein product: CASSRTGYQPQHF.

The chain couples TRBV5-1 to TRBJ2-6; TRBD1 aligns across 7 bases. The CDR3 has 17 residues. Germline CDR1 and CDR2: SGHRS and YFSETQ. V dropped 0 bases and J dropped 4; count of bases not matched to a gene: 7. CDR3 coding DNA: TGCGCCAGCAGCTTGGAAGTTTTGGGACAGGGGGCCAACGTCCTGACTTTC. Translating gives CASSLEVLGQGANVLTF.

J is TRBJ2-2 and V is TRBV25-1; no clear D. V lost 5 bases and J 2 bases, leaving 3 bases between the germline ends. The CDR3 length is 12 residues. The germline CDR1 and CDR2 sequences are MGHDK and SYGVNS. The CDR3, as DNA: TGTGCCAGCAGTCAAAACACCGGGGAGCTGTTTTTT. This translates into CASSQNTGELFF.

The rearrangement uses TRBV6-5 and TRBJ1-1; D remains unclear. The CDR3 length is 13 residues. Trimming left V 6 bases short and J 1 base short, with 9 bases between. Germline V gives CDR1 MNHEY, CDR2 SVGAGI. The CDR3 is CASSRNRNTEAFF. CDR3 nucleotides: TGTGCCAGCAGCCGGAACAGGAACACTGAAGCTTTCTTT.

The chain joins TRBV13 to TRBJ2-7, with TRBD2 as a possible D gene (5 bases). Germline values: CDR1 PRHDT, CDR2 FYEKMQ (reference sequence). The CDR3 spans 13 residues. The ends were cut back, 4 bases at V and 3 bases at J, with 10 bases in the middle. The chain's CDR3 is CASSSGLGYEQYF. In DNA, the CDR3 is TGTGCCAGCAGCTCCGGACTTGGCTACGAGCAGTACTTC.

The rearrangement uses TRBV28 and TRBJ1-5; unclear D gene. The CDR3 runs 12 residues. Germline V CDR1 and CDR2: MDHEN, SYDVKM. The CDR3 loop reads CATTLANQPQHF. CDR3 in DNA: TGTGCAACTACTTTAGCAAATCAGCCCCAGCATTTT. Supplemented by reference TRBV28 and TRBJ1-5, the full variable domain reads DVKVTQSSRYLVKRTGEKVFLECVQDMDHENMFWYRQDPGLGLRLIYFSYDVKMKEKGDIPEGYSVSREKKERFSLILESASTNQTSMYLCATTLANQPQHFGDGTRLSIL.

The rearrangement links TRBV28 to TRBJ1-1, with D unclear. The CDR3 length is 11 residues. From germline, CDR1 is MDHEN and CDR2 SYDVKM. V shed 8 bases and J shed 7 bases, with 11 bases lying between them. The CDR3 DNA is TGTGCCAGCCTTAGCCGTAGTGAAGCTTTCTTT. Translation: CASLSRSEAFF.

This clone was recorded a few times. V gene TRBV7-3 combines with J gene TRBJ2-1; 11 bases line up with TRBD2. Trimming cost V 5 bases and J 4 bases; bases outside gene matches: 4. The CDR3 runs 15 residues. Looked up from germline, CDR1 is SGHTA and CDR2 is FQGTGA. The CDR3 DNA sequence: TGTGCCAGCAGCCGGGTAGCGGGGGGGTACAATGAGCAGTTCTTC. Its translation: CASSRVAGGYNEQFF. Based on the CDR3 plus reference TRBV7-3 and TRBJ2-1, the full variable domain is GAGVSQTPSNKVTEKGKYVELRCDPISGHTALYWYRQSLGQGPEFLIYFQGTGAADDSGLPNDRFFAVRPEGSVSTLKIQRTERGDSAVYLCASSRVAGGYNEQFFGPGTRLTVL.

This clone appeared once. This rearrangement joins TRBV6-1 to TRBJ1-3, with 11 bases matching TRBD1. The CDR3 totals 16 residues. V was clipped by 3 bases and J by 7 bases; unmatched bases: 8. Germline-derived CDR1 and CDR2 are MNHNS and SASEGT. The CDR3 spells CASSDDLGQGANTIYF. The CDR3 coding sequence is TGTGCCAGCAGTGACGACTTAGGACAGGGGGCGAACACCATATATTTT.

As to this clone: The junction shows a germline mismatch at one end, possibly a read error. The V and J genes are TRBV4-3 and TRBJ2-6; TRBD1 agrees at 10 bases. Germline V gene lookup returns CDR1 LGHNA and CDR2 YSLEER. The CDR3 extends over 18 amino acids. The CDR3 DNA follows: TGCGCCAGCAGCCTCACGGGACAGGGGATCTCTGGGGCCAACGGCCTGACTTTC. Residues: CASSLTGQGISGANGLTF.

This sequence joins TRBV5-1 and TRBJ2-7; the D is unclear. The CDR3 covers 14 residues. Deletions cut 4 bases from V and 3 bases from J, with 14 bases between. CDR1 is SGHRS, CDR2 YFSETQ, per germline. CDR3 amino acids: CASSPRDTNYEQYF. In DNA, the CDR3 is TGCGCCAGCAGCCCCCGAGACACCAACTACGAGCAGTACTTC.